The rows below give T cell receptor beta chains drawn from one sample of a study of blood T cell repertoires in COVID-19. The repertoire was sequenced with immunoSEQ multiplex PCR; TCRdb's copy has only in-frame clones and lacks some. Of over 200,000 clones in the sample, over 80% were seen once. The sequenced material came from peripheral blood. These receptors were collected from a woman aged 65 to 85 with active or convalescent COVID-19. Both conserved end residues are part of each CDR3. Each record gives: CDR3 DNA, CDR3 protein, clone size, D gene, V gene, J gene. A D gene is named only where the DNA matches it firmly. Some rows have no size entry. The others give once, few or many, or a class for an expanded clone.

DNA: TGTGCCAGCAGTTCACGGGAGGACAGGGTACAAGAGACCCAGTACTTC
CDR3: CASSSREDRVQETQYF
size: once
D: .
V: TRBV6-2/TRBV6-3
J: TRBJ2-5

DNA: TGTGCCAGCAGCTTGGGGCTAGCGGGAACCCAAGAGACCCAGTACTTC
CDR3: CASSLGLAGTQETQYF
size: .
D: TRBD2
V: TRBV5-8
J: TRBJ2-5

DNA: TGTGCCAGCACCGATCAAGGACAGTCCTACGAGCAGTACTTC
CDR3: CASTDQGQSYEQYF
size: .
D: .
V: TRBV6-6
J: TRBJ2-7

DNA: TGTGCCAGTGAACCGGGATCTGGGACCGGGGAGCTGTTTTTT
CDR3: CASEPGSGTGELFF
size: .
D: .
V: TRBV19
J: TRBJ2-2

DNA: TGTGCCGCTAGACTAGCGGGAAACTACAATGAGCAGTTCTTC
CDR3: CAARLAGNYNEQFF
size: .
D: TRBD2
V: TRBV30
J: TRBJ2-1

DNA: TGTGCCAGCAGTTTACAGGGGGACTATGGCTACACCTTC
CDR3: CASSLQGDYGYTF
size: once
D: TRBD1
V: TRBV2
J: TRBJ1-2

DNA: TGCGCCAGCAGCTTGGGGACAGGGGGGCAGCCCCAGCATTTT
CDR3: CASSLGTGGQPQHF
size: .
D: TRBD1
V: TRBV5-1
J: TRBJ1-5

DNA: TGCGCCAGCAGCCCCGGGAGTGATCAAGCCAAAAACATTCAGTACTTC
CDR3: CASSPGSDQAKNIQYF
size: .
D: .
V: TRBV5-1
J: TRBJ2-4

DNA: TGTGCCAGCAGTCGCCAGGGAGGAGATTCACCCCTCCACTTT
CDR3: CASSRQGGDSPLHF
size: once
D: .
V: TRBV6-6
J: TRBJ1-6

DNA: TGTGCCAGCTCACCACCCGCGACAGGGAGCTCCTACGAGCAGTACTTC
CDR3: CASSPPATGSSYEQYF
size: .
D: TRBD1
V: TRBV18
J: TRBJ2-7

DNA: TGTGCCAGCAGTGAGAACAGGGACACTGAAGCTTTCTTT
CDR3: CASSENRDTEAFF
size: .
D: .
V: TRBV6-1
J: TRBJ1-1

DNA: TGTGCCACCAGCAGAGCGCAGTTCCCGTCCGAGCAGTACTTC
CDR3: CATSRAQFPSEQYF
size: .
D: .
V: TRBV15
J: TRBJ2-7

DNA: TGCAGTGCTAGACAGGGGGACGAGCAGTACTTC
CDR3: CSARQGDEQYF
size: .
D: TRBD1
V: TRBV20-1
J: TRBJ2-7

DNA: TGTGCCAGCAGCTTAGGTGGGGGGAGTTGGGAGACCCAGTACTTC
CDR3: CASSLGGGSWETQYF
size: .
D: .
V: TRBV7-2
J: TRBJ2-5

DNA: TGTGCCAGCAGCGTAGCTCCAACAGGAATTAGCTCTGGAAACACCATATATTTT
CDR3: CASSVAPTGISSGNTIYF
size: .
D: .
V: TRBV9
J: TRBJ1-3

DNA: TGTGCCAGCAGTGAAGTTGGAGTCCTTACCCACTTC
CDR3: CASSEVGVLTHF
size: .
D: .
V: TRBV2
J: TRBJ2-7

DNA: TGTGCCAGCAGGTCGGACTTGGGGGAAAAACTGTTTTTT
CDR3: CASRSDLGEKLFF
size: .
D: .
V: TRBV2
J: TRBJ1-4

DNA: TGTGCCAGCAGGGAAGGGACAGGTTCCGGTAATCAGCCCCAGCATTTT
CDR3: CASREGTGSGNQPQHF
size: .
D: TRBD1
V: TRBV2
J: TRBJ1-5

DNA: TGTGCCTGGGGACCTTCGAATGAAAAACTGTTTTTT
CDR3: CAWGPSNEKLFF
size: .
D: .
V: TRBV30
J: TRBJ1-4

DNA: TGTGCCAGCAGTGACTACCGGGAAGGGGGAAAACTGTTTTTT
CDR3: CASSDYREGGKLFF
size: once
D: .
V: TRBV2
J: TRBJ1-4

DNA: TGCGCCAGCAGCCAAGAGGGACAGGCGCCCCCCAATTCACCCCTCCACTTT
CDR3: CASSQEGQAPPNSPLHF
size: .
D: TRBD1
V: TRBV4-1
J: TRBJ1-6

DNA: TGTGCCAGCTCACCATCGGGGGGGGATGGCTACACCTTC
CDR3: CASSPSGGDGYTF
size: .
D: .
V: TRBV18
J: TRBJ1-2

DNA: TGTGCCAGTAGGAGGACAGGGAGAACGATATCTAGCAATCAGCCCCAGCATTTT
CDR3: CASRRTGRTISSNQPQHF
size: .
D: TRBD1
V: TRBV19
J: TRBJ1-5

DNA: TGTGCCAGCAGCCGACATCCGGGGTCAACTTTCGCCGAGCAGTACTTC
CDR3: CASSRHPGSTFAEQYF
size: .
D: .
V: TRBV11-2
J: TRBJ2-7

DNA: TGCGCCAGCAGCCCCAGTAGCGGGGGCCCCTCCTACGAGCAGTACTTC
CDR3: CASSPSSGGPSYEQYF
size: .
D: TRBD2
V: TRBV5-1
J: TRBJ2-7

DNA: TGTGCCAGCAGCCAAGATTTTTCGGGGACTGAAGCTTTCTTT
CDR3: CASSQDFSGTEAFF
size: .
D: .
V: TRBV3-1/TRBV3-2
J: TRBJ1-1

DNA: TGCGCCAGCAGCTTGTCGGGACAGGGGGCAGCCGAGCAGTACTTC
CDR3: CASSLSGQGAAEQYF
size: .
D: TRBD1
V: TRBV5-1
J: TRBJ2-7

DNA: TGTGCCAGCAGCGTAGGTTCTGGGGGGAAAAACATTCAGTACTTC
CDR3: CASSVGSGGKNIQYF
size: .
D: .
V: TRBV9
J: TRBJ2-4

DNA: TGTGCCAGCAGTGAAACGGGTGGAGTGAGATCCCGGGAGCAGTTCTTC
CDR3: CASSETGGVRSREQFF
size: .
D: .
V: TRBV6-4
J: TRBJ2-1

DNA: TGTGCCAGTAGTAAAATGGGCCCGGACTACAAATCCTACGAGCAGTACTTC
CDR3: CASSKMGPDYKSYEQYF
size: .
D: .
V: TRBV19
J: TRBJ2-7

DNA: TGTGCCAGCAGCGTTAGCGGGGGCCCCTACGAGCAGTACTTC
CDR3: CASSVSGGPYEQYF
size: .
D: TRBD2
V: TRBV9
J: TRBJ2-7

DNA: TGTGCCAGCAGCCCCTCCGGGACAGCCGTTACGAGGCAGTACTTC
CDR3: CASSPSGTAVTRQYF
size: .
D: TRBD1
V: TRBV7-9
J: TRBJ2-7

DNA: TGCGCCAGCAGCCCGGAGAGGGCCGGGGAGCTGTTTTTT
CDR3: CASSPERAGELFF
size: .
D: .
V: TRBV5-1
J: TRBJ2-2

DNA: TGTGCCAGCAGTCCCTGGGGGACAGGGACCTACGAGCAGTACTTC
CDR3: CASSPWGTGTYEQYF
size: .
D: TRBD1
V: TRBV27
J: TRBJ2-7

DNA: TGCAATGGACTATCTGGAGATACGCAGTATTTT
CDR3: CNGLSGDTQYF
size: .
D: .
V: TRBV20-1
J: TRBJ2-3

DNA: TGCGCCAGCAGCTTGATCGACAATGAGCAGTTCTTC
CDR3: CASSLIDNEQFF
size: many
D: .
V: TRBV5-1
J: TRBJ2-1

DNA: TGTGCCAGCAGCTTAATTCTTGGAAACACCATATATTTT
CDR3: CASSLILGNTIYF
size: .
D: .
V: TRBV7-9
J: TRBJ1-3

DNA: TGTGCCAGCAGTTACCCCCAGGCCCCGGGGGGCACAGATACGCAGTATTTT
CDR3: CASSYPQAPGGTDTQYF
size: .
D: .
V: TRBV6-2/TRBV6-3
J: TRBJ2-3

DNA: TGTGCCAGCAGCCGAGACCCTAGGGAGACCCAGTACTTC
CDR3: CASSRDPRETQYF
size: .
D: .
V: TRBV11-3
J: TRBJ2-5

DNA: TGTGCCATCAGCCAGACAGACTCCTACGAGCAGTACTTC
CDR3: CAISQTDSYEQYF
size: .
D: .
V: TRBV10-3
J: TRBJ2-7

DNA: TGTGCCAGCAGGCCGGGACAGCATAACTATGGCTACACCTTC
CDR3: CASRPGQHNYGYTF
size: .
D: TRBD1
V: TRBV6-5
J: TRBJ1-2

DNA: TGTGCCAGCTCACTCCAGGGATTGGGCAATCAGCCCCAGCATTTT
CDR3: CASSLQGLGNQPQHF
size: .
D: .
V: TRBV18
J: TRBJ1-5

DNA: TGTGCCAGCAGGCGGGAGGCCGGCGAGCAGTACTTC
CDR3: CASRREAGEQYF
size: .
D: TRBD2
V: TRBV6-5
J: TRBJ2-7

DNA: TGCGCCAGCAGCTTTAGCGGGATTTTCCAAGAGACCCAGTACTTC
CDR3: CASSFSGIFQETQYF
size: .
D: TRBD2
V: TRBV5-1
J: TRBJ2-5

DNA: TGTGCCAGCAGCTTAGAGTATTGGGACAGTGAAGCTTTCTTT
CDR3: CASSLEYWDSEAFF
size: .
D: TRBD1
V: TRBV7-9
J: TRBJ1-1

DNA: TGTGCCAGCAGCTCAGGGAGCGGGACGAACACCGGGGAGCTGTTTTTT
CDR3: CASSSGSGTNTGELFF
size: .
D: TRBD2
V: TRBV5-4
J: TRBJ2-2

DNA: TGCGCCAGCAGCGCACAGGGGCCACCCTATGGCTACACCTTC
CDR3: CASSAQGPPYGYTF
size: .
D: TRBD1
V: TRBV5-1
J: TRBJ1-2

DNA: TGTGCCAGTAGTATCTGGGGGGACACTGAAGCTTTCTTT
CDR3: CASSIWGDTEAFF
size: .
D: .
V: TRBV19
J: TRBJ1-1

DNA: TGCGCCAGCAGCTTGGTAGGGGTAGACACTGAAGCTTTCTTT
CDR3: CASSLVGVDTEAFF
size: .
D: .
V: TRBV5-1
J: TRBJ1-1

DNA: TGCGCCAGCAGCCTATCGGACAGGAACACTGAAGCTTTCTTT
CDR3: CASSLSDRNTEAFF
size: .
D: .
V: TRBV4-1
J: TRBJ1-1

DNA: TGTGCCATCAGTGAGACGCGGGGAGAGAACACCGGGGAGCTGTTTTTT
CDR3: CAISETRGENTGELFF
size: .
D: .
V: TRBV10-3
J: TRBJ2-2

DNA: TGTGCCAGCAGCTTAGGACAGATATATTGGGAGACCCAGTACTTC
CDR3: CASSLGQIYWETQYF
size: .
D: .
V: TRBV7-2
J: TRBJ2-5

DNA: TGCGCCAGCAGCCAAGATTTTAGCCCGGGACTAGCGGGGGCGAGCTCCTACAATGAGCAGTTCTTC
CDR3: CASSQDFSPGLAGASSYNEQFF
size: .
D: TRBD2
V: TRBV4-3
J: TRBJ2-1